This T cell receptor (beta chain) originates from a study of CD8+ T cells in alopecia areata. Isolated RNA was reverse transcribed into cDNA used as the sequencing template. Method: immunoSEQ multiplex PCR; TCRdb's copy keeps in-frame clones and lacks some. The sample holds approximately 180,000 clones; 67% are singletons and the top ten take 11%. The CDR3 spans 17 residues. With 4 bases removed from V and 0 bases from J, the gap between germline ends came to 16 bases. In germline, CDR1 is WSHSY, CDR2 SAAADI. The sequenced sample was CD8+ T cells sorted from blood, obtained at week 0. This chain connects TRBV10-2 to TRBJ1-5, with D possibly TRBD1 on 6 matching bases. This clonotype was obtained from a human donor with alopecia areata. The CDR3: CASSAPDRLYSNQPQHF. The CDR3 DNA sequence: TGCGCCAGCAGTGCCCCAGACAGGTTGTATAGCAATCAGCCCCAGCATTTT.